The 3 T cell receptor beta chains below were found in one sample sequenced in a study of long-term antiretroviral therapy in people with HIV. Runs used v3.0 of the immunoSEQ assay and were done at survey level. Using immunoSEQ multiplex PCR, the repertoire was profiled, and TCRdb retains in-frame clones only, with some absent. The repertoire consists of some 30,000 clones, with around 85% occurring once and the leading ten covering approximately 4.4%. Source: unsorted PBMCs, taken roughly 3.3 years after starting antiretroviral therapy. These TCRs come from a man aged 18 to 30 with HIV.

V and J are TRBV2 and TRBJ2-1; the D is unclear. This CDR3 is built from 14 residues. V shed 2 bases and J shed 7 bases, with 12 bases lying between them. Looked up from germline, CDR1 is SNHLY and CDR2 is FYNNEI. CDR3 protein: CASSEQVVGNEQFF. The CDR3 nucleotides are TGTGCCAGCAGTGAACAGGTTGTGGGGAATGAGCAGTTCTTC.

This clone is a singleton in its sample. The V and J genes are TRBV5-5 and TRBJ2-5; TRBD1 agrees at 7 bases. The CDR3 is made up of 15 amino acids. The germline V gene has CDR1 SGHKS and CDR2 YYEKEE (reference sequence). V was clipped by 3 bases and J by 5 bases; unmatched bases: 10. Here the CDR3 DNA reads TGTGCCAGCAGCTCGGAGACATTACAGGGGGAGACCCAGTACTTC. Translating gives CASSSETLQGETQYF.

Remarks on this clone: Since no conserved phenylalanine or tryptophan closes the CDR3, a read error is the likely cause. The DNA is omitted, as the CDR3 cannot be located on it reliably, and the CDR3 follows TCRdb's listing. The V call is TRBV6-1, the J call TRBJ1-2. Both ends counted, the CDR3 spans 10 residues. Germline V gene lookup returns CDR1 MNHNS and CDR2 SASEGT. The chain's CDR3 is CASSEIRQPS.